This TCR beta chain was retrieved from a study of regulatory T cells in long-lasting Graves disease. Time point reported: persistent/refractory GD, antithyroid drugs over 5 years with positive TRAb. The TCR library was prepared using RNA isolated from PBMCs. CDR3-region Arm-PCR and iRepertoire HTBI primers produced the TCR beta libraries. TCRdb ran MiXCR on the multiplex PCR reads and lists one entry per CDR3 protein. The sample lists about 470,000 distinct CDR3 sequences; approximately 21% were seen once. The receptor's source is a female donor with Graves disease. Source: peripheral blood mononuclear cells (PBMCs), taken when the disease was refractory, from a patient treated with antithyroid drugs.

CDR3 DNA sequence: TGTGCCAGCAGTTTAGCCGGGACAGGGAAGCGGAATGAGCAGTTCTTC. This codes for CASSLAGTGKRNEQFF. The chain uses TRBV28 and TRBJ2-1, with TRBD1 identical over 9 bases. CDR1 and CDR2 from the germline V gene are MDHEN and SYDVKM. V shed 2 bases and J 7 bases; nucleotides not matched to a gene: 9. The CDR3 sequence is 16 residues long.